What follows are 23 T cell receptor beta chains derived from one specimen sequenced in a study of T-cell memory formation after mild COVID-19. TCRdb re-called the 5' RACE reads with MiXCR, one entry per CDR3 protein. The sample shows 550,000 to 700,000 distinct CDR3 sequences, approximately 18% of them seen only once. Sequencing was done on a sample of PBMCs or a T cell subset sorted from them (not recorded which). All receptors derive from an adult woman who had mild COVID-19 (a few samples of this study predate the infection). Cell type and time point are not known.

In its sample, this clonotype was seen a few times. DNA for the CDR3: TGCGCCAGCAGCTTGGGGTCCGGGGATGCCTACGAGCAGTACTTC. The encoded protein is CASSLGSGDAYEQYF. This chain joins TRBV5-1 and TRBJ2-7, with D possibly being TRBD2 (5 bases). Trimming cost V 0 bases and J 2 bases, with 12 bases left between them. Germline values: CDR1 SGHRS, CDR2 YFSETQ. CDR3 length: 15 residues.

This chain joins TRBV30 and TRBJ1-5; 8 nucleotides align to TRBD1. V gave up 2 bases and J gave up 7 bases; unmatched junction bases: 7. Germline V gene sequence: CDR1 GTSNPN, CDR2 SVGIG (reference sequence). The CDR3 has 14 residues. For the CDR3, the DNA is TGTGCCTGGAGTCTAGGACAGGGAAAACAGCCCCAGCATTTT. This sequence encodes CAWSLGQGKQPQHF.

The CDR3 protein is CASSLTTLSGRGETQYF. CDR3 DNA: TGTGCCAGCAGCTTAACAACCTTGAGCGGGAGAGGAGAGACCCAGTACTTC. The chain combines TRBV11-3 with TRBJ2-5; 8 bases map to TRBD2. V lost 2 bases to trimming and J lost 4 bases; unmatched junction nucleotides: 12. The germline gives CDR1 SGHNT, CDR2 YENEEA. CDR3 length equals 17 residues. The full variable domain, rest sourced from reference TRBV11-3 and TRBJ2-5, is EAGVVQSPRYKIIEKKQPVAFWCNPISGHNTLYWYLQNLGQGPELLIRYENEEAVDDSQLPKDRFSAERLKGVDSTLKIQPAELGDSAVYLCASSLTTLSGRGETQYFGPGTRLLVL.

The V and J genes are TRBV30 and TRBJ1-2, with TRBD1 identical over 7 bases. CDR3 length equals 13 residues. The germline V gene encodes CDR1 GTSNPN and CDR2 SVGIG (reference sequence). V lost 5 bases and J lost 0; bases outside the gene matches: 3. The CDR3: CAWGTVANYGYTF. The CDR3 DNA sequence: TGTGCCTGGGGGACAGTAGCTAACTATGGCTACACCTTC.

There are many counts of this clonotype. The CDR3 loop reads CSIREERDSSPLHF. DNA for the CDR3: TGCAGTATTAGAGAGGAAAGGGACAGCTCACCCCTCCACTTT. The chain joins TRBV20-1 to TRBJ1-6; 7 bases agree with TRBD1. The CDR3 is 14 amino acids. Germline trimming cut 8 bases from V and 10 bases from J; bases unmatched to any gene: 14. The germline CDR1 and CDR2 sequences are DFQATT and SNEGSKA (reference sequence).

In this sample, this clonotype turned up many times. The chain is built from TRBV4-2 and TRBJ2-5, with 9 positions matching TRBD2. The CDR3 totals 15 residues. Germline CDR1 LGHNA, CDR2 YNFKEQ. V was clipped by 8 bases and J by 1 base; unmatched bases: 8. The CDR3 nucleotides read TGTGCCAGCGGGGGTAGCGGGGGCCTCCAAGAGACCCAGTACTTC. Translated, it gives CASGGSGGLQETQYF.

This rearrangement joins TRBV21-1 to TRBJ1-5. TRBV21-1 is annotated as a pseudogene. The CDR3 is made up of 18 amino acids. The CDR3 is CASPVLGGRALLNQPQHF. The CDR3 DNA follows: TGTGCCAGCCCCGTCCTGGGGGGCAGGGCCCTACTCAATCAGCCCCAGCATTTT.

The chain combines TRBV7-2 with TRBJ2-3; the match to TRBD1 covers 10 bases. J was trimmed by 3 bases and V by 6 bases; bases with no gene match: 9. Germline assignment: CDR1 SGHTA and CDR2 FQGNSA. This CDR3 region has 16 residues. CDR3 region: CASSLDRGWMTDTQYF. The CDR3, as DNA: TGTGCCAGCAGTTTGGACAGGGGGTGGATGACAGATACGCAGTATTTT.

The J gene is TRBJ2-2, the V gene TRBV5-1, with TRBD2 identical over 10 bases. The V segment lost 0 bases and the J segment 0 bases; nucleotides outside the gene matches: 8. Germline assignment: CDR1 SGHRS and CDR2 YFSETQ. The CDR3 totals 19 residues. The CDR3 loop is CASSLGLAGPIANTGELFF. CDR3 DNA: TGCGCCAGCAGCTTGGGACTAGCGGGTCCTATAGCGAACACCGGGGAGCTGTTTTTT.

Only a few counts were recorded for this clonotype. This rearrangement joins TRBV7-9 to TRBJ2-5; D ambiguous. CDR1 and CDR2 from the germline V gene are SEHNR and FQNEAQ (reference sequence). The ends were cut back, 2 bases at V and 3 bases at J, with 10 bases in the middle. The CDR3 length is 14 residues. CDR3 in amino acids: CASSLKGLEETQYF. For the CDR3, the DNA is TGTGCCAGCAGCTTAAAAGGGTTAGAAGAGACCCAGTACTTC. Full variable domain (missing parts from reference TRBV7-9 and TRBJ2-5): DTGVSQNPRHKITKRGQNVTFRCDPISEHNRLYWYRQTLGQGPEFLTYFQNEAQLEKSRLLSDRFSAERPKGSFSTLEIQRTEQGDSAMYLCASSLKGLEETQYFGPGTRLLVL.

This clonotype was counted many times. The CDR3 DNA reads TGTGCCAGCAGTGTCTGGGGGGAGGGTGAAAAACTGTTTTTT. Translation gives CASSVWGEGEKLFF. This chain connects TRBV6-1 to TRBJ1-4; D might be TRBD1 (5 bases). The germline CDR1 and CDR2 sequences are MNHNS and SASEGT. The CDR3 runs 14 residues. V lost 4 bases to trimming and J lost 7 bases, with 13 bases between them.

The chain carries TRBV20-1 and TRBJ2-5, with 8 bases matching TRBD2. V lost 4 bases, J lost 4 bases, and 8 bases stayed unmatched. The CDR3 sequence is 14 residues long. Per the germline V gene, CDR1 is DFQATT and CDR2 is SNEGSKA (reference sequence). CDR3 protein: CSAKTGGPIETQYF. The CDR3 DNA reads TGCAGTGCTAAAACGGGGGGGCCGATAGAGACCCAGTACTTC.

This sequence joins TRBV6-2 or TRBV6-3 and TRBJ2-2; D perhaps matches TRBD1 (5 bases). V was pared by 3 bases and J by 4 bases, with 15 bases between. Germline lookup yields CDR1 MNHEY and CDR2 SVGEGT. CDR3 length: 16 residues. The CDR3 protein is CASSYAPGRGTGELFF. The CDR3 bases are TGTGCCAGCAGTTATGCCCCTGGAAGGGGCACCGGGGAGCTGTTTTTT.

The J gene is TRBJ2-1, the V gene TRBV6-4; 8 bases fit TRBD1. Unmatched junction bases numbered 1, after V lost 9 bases and J lost 6 bases. The CDR3 has 11 residues. The germline gives CDR1 MRHNA, CDR2 SNTAGT. This CDR3 is CASGQGNEQFF. CDR3 nucleotide sequence: TGTGCCAGTGGACAGGGCAATGAGCAGTTCTTC.

This clonotype was seen only a few times. V usage is TRBV6-5 and J usage is TRBJ2-7; D is perhaps TRBD1 (6 bases). The germline V and J ends were trimmed by 2 bases and 2 bases, with 10 bases remaining between them. The CDR3 covers 14 residues. Germline CDR1 reads MNHEY; CDR2 reads SVGAGI. The CDR3 region is CASSYLQGPYEQYF. In nucleotides, the CDR3 is TGTGCCAGCAGTTACCTACAGGGCCCCTACGAGCAGTACTTC.

V usage is TRBV19 and J usage is TRBJ2-4; 8 bases agree with TRBD1. This CDR3 has 19 residues. Germline V gene sequence: CDR1 LNHDA, CDR2 SQIVND (reference sequence). J lost 0 bases, V lost 2 bases, and 12 bases had no gene match. CDR3 residues: CASSISGSGTGLAKNIQYF. CDR3 DNA: TGTGCCAGTAGTATATCTGGGTCGGGGACAGGCCTAGCCAAAAACATTCAGTACTTC. Full variable domain (missing parts from reference TRBV19 and TRBJ2-4): DGGITQSPKYLFRKEGQNVTLSCEQNLNHDAMYWYRQDPGQGLRLIYYSQIVNDFQKGDIAEGYSVSREKKESFPLTVTSAQKNPTAFYLCASSISGSGTGLAKNIQYFGAGTRLSVL.

The chain recombines TRBV24-1 with TRBJ2-5, with D possibly TRBD1 on 7 matching bases. Trimming left V 0 bases short and J 0 bases short, with 13 bases between. The CDR3 runs 17 residues. Germline V lookup: CDR1 KGHDR, CDR2 SFDVKD. The CDR3 region is CATSDLPRGAYQETQYF. In DNA, the CDR3 is TGTGCCACCAGTGATTTGCCCAGGGGGGCCTACCAAGAGACCCAGTACTTC.

This clonotype came up a few times. V and J are TRBV7-3 and TRBJ1-1; D is undetermined. Trimming stripped 5 bases from V and 7 bases from J, with 14 bases between. The CDR3 length is 13 residues. Germline-derived CDR1 and CDR2 are SGHTA and FQGTGA. CDR3 sequence: CASSPLVGSEAFF. The CDR3, as DNA: TGTGCCAGCAGCCCGTTGGTGGGGAGTGAAGCTTTCTTT.

This clonotype has only a few counts. V and J are TRBV15 and TRBJ2-5, with D perhaps TRBD2 (5 bases). This CDR3 has 14 residues. Between the trimmed V and J ends, which lost 4 bases and 3 bases, there was a span of 12 bases. Germline lookup yields CDR1 LNHNV and CDR2 YYDKDF (reference sequence). CDR3 in amino acids: CATSIEGRKETQYF. DNA of the CDR3: TGTGCCACCAGCATAGAGGGCAGGAAAGAGACCCAGTACTTC.

This chain connects TRBV7-9 to TRBJ2-3; D gene ambiguous. This CDR3 is 15 amino acids long. The germline V gene has CDR1 SEHNR and CDR2 FQNEAQ (reference sequence). V gave up 0 bases and J gave up 1 base, with 8 bases separating them. CDR3 in DNA: TGTGCCAGCAGCTTAGCCGCTAGTGGCACAGATACGCAGTATTTT. Protein: CASSLAASGTDTQYF.

This clonotype came up a few times. The rearrangement joins TRBV7-8 to TRBJ2-7; D might be TRBD1 or TRBD2, each matching 6 bases. The CDR3 extends over 13 amino acids. Trimming shortened V by 2 bases and J by 6 bases, and 11 bases separated the two germline ends. Germline V gene data show CDR1 as SGHVS and CDR2 as FQNEAQ. CDR3 sequence reads: CASSLPGGGEQYF. Written as DNA, the CDR3 is TGTGCCAGCAGCTTACCCGGGGGCGGCGAGCAGTACTTC. Full variable domain (missing parts from reference TRBV7-8 and TRBJ2-7): GAGVSQSPRYKVAKRGQDVALRCDPISGHVSLFWYQQALGQGPEFLTYFQNEAQLDKSGLPSDRFFAERPEGSVSTLKIQRTQQEDSAVYLCASSLPGGGEQYFGPGTRLTVT.

DNA of the CDR3: TGTGCCAGCAGCTCCCGTGGACAGGACAGTCCCTACAATGAGCAGTTCTTC. Translation gives CASSSRGQDSPYNEQFF. The V and J genes are TRBV5-6 and TRBJ2-1; TRBD1 matches at 7 bases. The CDR3 is 17 residues long. V was clipped by 3 bases and J by 2 bases; unmatched bases: 11. Germline V gives CDR1 SGHDT, CDR2 YYEEEE.

The J gene is TRBJ2-1, the V gene TRBV25-1; no firm D call. CDR1 is MGHDK and CDR2 is SYGVNS in the germline V gene. V was clipped by 5 bases and J by 8 bases, with 13 bases between them. This CDR3 region has 13 residues. CDR3 DNA: TGTGCCAGCAGTTCCCCCCCCATTGATGAGCAGTTCTTC. The encoded protein is CASSSPPIDEQFF.